Listed below are T cell receptor beta chains from one sample, sequenced in a study of radiotherapy plus CTLA-4 blockade in lung cancer. Clones were read by immunoSEQ multiplex PCR, and TCRdb kept only the in-frame ones, dropping some. The sample has around 45,000 clones; 73% are singletons. The sequences come from peripheral blood, collected from a patient treated with radiotherapy plus ipilimumab. These receptors came from a human donor with non-small cell lung cancer who had a complete response to radiotherapy plus ipilimumab. Both conserved end residues are part of each CDR3. D genes are given only for firm matches. Part of the rows lack a size; the others show once, few, many or a class for expanded clones.

CDR3,DNA,D,V,size,J
CATSRGAGIDRGPSGYEQYF,TGTGCCACCAGCAGAGGAGCGGGGATAGACAGGGGGCCCTCGGGCTACGAGCAGTACTTC,TRBD1,TRBV15,NA,TRBJ2-7
CASSLLNYGYTF,TGTGCCAGCAGCTTGCTGAACTATGGCTACACCTTC,NA,TRBV5-5,NA,TRBJ1-2
CASSQDRGTGDVQPQHF,TGCGCCAGCAGCCAAGATAGGGGGACAGGGGACGTTCAGCCCCAGCATTTT,TRBD1,TRBV4-1,NA,TRBJ1-5
CASSIGGAGRWGETQYF,TGTGCCAGTAGTATAGGAGGCGCGGGCAGGTGGGGAGAGACCCAGTACTTC,NA,TRBV19,NA,TRBJ2-5
CASSLREGQPQHF,TGTGCCAGCAGTTTGCGGGAAGGCCAGCCCCAGCATTTT,NA,TRBV27,once,TRBJ1-5
CASSLTTGAYGGYTF,TGCGCCAGCAGCTTGACGACAGGGGCGTACGGCGGCTACACCTTC,TRBD1,TRBV5-1,NA,TRBJ1-2
CASSSRDKVGAFF,TGTGCCAGCAGCTCCCGGGACAAAGTAGGAGCTTTCTTT,NA,TRBV7-2,NA,TRBJ1-1
CASLRGQGQGVEAFF,TGTGCCAGCTTACGTGGACAGGGCCAAGGTGTTGAAGCTTTCTTT,TRBD1,TRBV18,NA,TRBJ1-1
CATSRDRWVKGGYEQYF,TGTGCCACCAGCAGAGATCGTTGGGTTAAAGGAGGCTACGAGCAGTACTTC,NA,TRBV15,NA,TRBJ2-7
CASSVGTSGVQETQYF,TGTGCCAGCAGCGTAGGGACTAGCGGGGTCCAAGAGACCCAGTACTTC,TRBD2,TRBV9,NA,TRBJ2-5
CASSPYVGPYEQYF,TGTGCCAGCTCACCTTATGTGGGGCCCTACGAGCAGTACTTC,NA,TRBV18,once,TRBJ2-7
CASRPLKQGALGYTF,TGTGCCAGTAGGCCGCTCAAACAGGGGGCGCTTGGCTACACCTTC,TRBD1,TRBV19,NA,TRBJ1-2
CASESGQIYTF,TGTGCCAGTGAGTCGGGACAGATCTACACCTTC,TRBD1,TRBV19,few,TRBJ1-2
CASSQDLAGALTDTQYF,TGCGCCAGCAGCCAAGATCTAGCGGGGGCCCTCACAGATACGCAGTATTTT,TRBD2,TRBV4-3,NA,TRBJ2-3
CASSPPANQETQYF,TGTGCCAGCTCACCACCAGCGAACCAAGAGACCCAGTACTTC,NA,TRBV18,NA,TRBJ2-5
CASSPSGGAYNEQFF,TGTGCCAGCAGCCCTAGCGGGGGGGCCTACAATGAGCAGTTCTTC,TRBD2,TRBV7-2,NA,TRBJ2-1
CASSSGAGTRANSPLHF,TGTGCCAGCAGCTCAGGGGCCGGGACCCGCGCCAATTCACCCCTCCACTTT,NA,TRBV7-9,once,TRBJ1-6
CASSLATVRDQETQYF,TGTGCCAGCAGTTTAGCGACGGTTCGGGACCAAGAGACCCAGTACTTC,NA,TRBV28,NA,TRBJ2-5
CASSLEGGGTTGELFF,TGCGCCAGCAGCTTGGAGGGCGGGGGCACCACCGGGGAGCTGTTTTTT,NA,TRBV5-1,NA,TRBJ2-2
CASSQSLTSPLHF,TGCGCCAGCAGCCAATCCCTCACATCACCCCTCCACTTT,NA,TRBV4-3,NA,TRBJ1-6
CASSLGSGNEKLFF,TGTGCCAGCAGCTTAGGATCGGGGAATGAAAAACTGTTTTTT,NA,TRBV7-9,NA,TRBJ1-4
CASIPLRQGSPETQYF,TGTGCCAGCATTCCACTAAGACAGGGTTCACCGGAGACCCAGTACTTC,TRBD1,TRBV28,NA,TRBJ2-5
CASSLTEINGYTF,TGTGCCAGCAGCTTGACAGAAATCAATGGCTACACCTTC,NA,TRBV28,few,TRBJ1-2
CASSEGHQETQYF,TGCGCCAGCAGTGAGGGCCATCAAGAGACCCAGTACTTC,NA,TRBV10-1,NA,TRBJ2-5
CASSRQGSNYGYTF,TGTGCCAGCAGCAGACAGGGCAGTAACTATGGCTACACCTTC,TRBD1,TRBV6-1,NA,TRBJ1-2
CASRMTGERTEAFF,TGTGCCAGTAGAATGACAGGGGAGAGGACTGAAGCTTTCTTT,TRBD1,TRBV19,NA,TRBJ1-1
CASSLRVGGDQPQHF,TGTGCCAGCAGCTTACGGGTAGGCGGAGATCAGCCCCAGCATTTT,NA,TRBV7-2,NA,TRBJ1-5
CASSPSGPRGSGNTIYF,TGCGCCAGCAGCCCCTCGGGCCCACGGGGTTCTGGAAACACCATATATTTT,NA,TRBV5-1,few,TRBJ1-3
CAWATGNQPQHF,TGTGCCTGGGCTACAGGCAATCAGCCCCAGCATTTT,NA,TRBV30,few,TRBJ1-5
CAIGGPNEQYF,TGTGCCATCGGAGGCCCGAACGAGCAGTACTTC,NA,TRBV10-3,NA,TRBJ2-7
CAIGTRGSEYNEQFF,TGTGCCATAGGGACTAGGGGATCTGAATACAATGAGCAGTTCTTC,TRBD2,TRBV28,NA,TRBJ2-1
CASSPRQGQNSPLHF,TGTGCCAGCAGCCCACGCCAGGGTCAGAATTCACCCCTCCACTTT,NA,TRBV7-2,NA,TRBJ1-6
CASSEAVVYSEVNEQYF,TGTGCCAGCAGTGAAGCGGTTGTGTATAGCGAAGTAAACGAGCAGTACTTC,NA,TRBV2,NA,TRBJ2-7
CASSSYSGRETQYF,TGTGCCAGCAGCTCCTATAGCGGGAGGGAGACCCAGTACTTC,TRBD2,TRBV7-9,NA,TRBJ2-5
CASSPISGTGTTRDTQYF,TGTGCCAGCAGCCCAATTTCCGGGACCGGGACTACTAGAGATACGCAGTATTTT,TRBD2,TRBV7-2,NA,TRBJ2-3
CASSVMDRYNEQFF,TGTGCCAGCAGCGTCATGGACAGATACAATGAGCAGTTCTTC,NA,TRBV6-1,few,TRBJ2-1
CASSIGQGINYGYTF,TGTGCCAGTAGTATAGGACAGGGGATTAACTATGGCTACACCTTC,TRBD1,TRBV19,NA,TRBJ1-2